This passage covers 20 T cell receptor beta chains from one sample sequenced in a study of post-analysis software for immune sequencing data. Whole-study findings and limits: Patients had higher frequencies than controls of about 5 TRBV segments, including TRBV5-6, TRBV5-1 and TRBV20-1.

Carried by the TCR beta cDNA libraries were unique molecular identifiers. From the PCR reads, TCRdb called clonotypes with MiXCR, one entry per CDR3 protein. The sample shows hundreds of thousands of distinct CDR3 sequences, roughly 27% of them seen only once. No antigen has been assigned to these receptors. The material sequenced was blood. The receptors were sampled from a girl between 10 and 17 years old with multiple sclerosis.

The chain joins TRBV7-2 to TRBJ1-5; maybe TRBD1 (5 bases). The germline V gene has CDR1 SGHTA and CDR2 FQGNSA. V lost 4 bases to trimming and J lost 6 bases, with 10 bases between them. The CDR3 has 13 residues. CDR3 nucleotide sequence: TGTGCCAGCAGCTGGGGGTTGGGTCAGCCCCAGCATTTT. This gives the protein CASSWGLGQPQHF.

This clonotype has more than one count but fewer than ten. The genes are TRBV11-2 and TRBJ2-7; D is perhaps TRBD1 (6 bases). Germline CDR1 is SGHAT and CDR2 is FQNNGV. The V and J ends lost 6 bases and 3 bases respectively, with 18 bases between them. This CDR3 spans 15 amino acids. CDR3 DNA sequence: TGTGCCAGCAGGTGGTCGACAGGCGGCCTCTACGAGCAGTACTTC. It specifies CASRWSTGGLYEQYF.

On this clonotype itself: A much larger clone lies a single base off, so this may be a read error. The CDR3 protein is CTSSSGLAGVSNEQFF. The CDR3 coding sequence is TGCACCAGCAGCTCGGGACTAGCGGGAGTGAGTAATGAGCAGTTCTTC. The rearrangement uses TRBV5-1 and TRBJ2-1; 14 nucleotides line up with TRBD2. The length of the CDR3 is 16 residues. Germline V CDR1 and CDR2: SGHRS, YFSETQ.

The rearrangement joins TRBV3-1 to TRBJ2-1; the D is unclear. V was pared by 2 bases and J by 4 bases, with 9 bases between. In germline, CDR1 is LGHDT, CDR2 YNNKEL (reference sequence). The CDR3 is 14 amino acids. The CDR3 DNA reads as TGTGCCAGCAGCCAATCCCCTGCGTACAATGAGCAGTTCTTC. As protein: CASSQSPAYNEQFF.

This clonotype was counted a few times. The chain combines TRBV3-1 with TRBJ1-2; the D is unclear. The V and J ends lost 0 bases and 7 bases respectively, with 15 bases between them. This CDR3 is built from 15 residues. Germline-derived CDR1 and CDR2 are LGHDT and YNNKEL (reference sequence). The CDR3 sequence is CASSQDRRTGSGYTF. The CDR3 DNA sequence: TGTGCCAGCAGCCAAGATCGGCGGACCGGGAGTGGCTACACCTTC.

CDR3 sequence (DNA): TGTGCCATCAGCAAACTACTGAACACTGAAGCTTTCTTT. Residues: CAISKLLNTEAFF. The chain carries TRBV10-3 and TRBJ1-1; D is ambiguous. The CDR3 has 13 amino acids. Germline lookup yields CDR1 ENHRY and CDR2 SYGVKD. V was cut by 6 bases and J by 0 bases, with 8 bases left in between.

This clonotype was observed a few times. The chain couples TRBV5-1 to TRBJ2-3; TRBD1 agrees at 7 bases. The CDR3 consists of 14 residues. V shed 4 bases and J 5 bases; nucleotides not matched to a gene: 7. The germline gives CDR1 SGHRS, CDR2 YFSETQ. The CDR3 region has the DNA TGCGCCAGCAGCGTTACGACAGGGAGAGATACGCAGTATTTT. Translated: CASSVTTGRDTQYF.

This clonotype has more than one count but fewer than ten. V gene TRBV6-5 combines with J gene TRBJ2-5; TRBD2 might be the D (5 bases). The V and J ends lost 2 bases and 1 base respectively, with 8 bases between them. Germline CDR1 MNHEY, CDR2 SVGAGI. This CDR3 is built from 14 residues. For the CDR3, the DNA is TGTGCCAGCAGTTACGCGGGCCCCCAAGAGACCCAGTACTTC. Translating gives CASSYAGPQETQYF.

The CDR3 bases are TGCGCCAGCGGGCCTACGGGGGCGGGCTACGAGCAGTACTTC. This encodes CASGPTGAGYEQYF. J is TRBJ2-7 and V is TRBV5-1; D is perhaps TRBD1 or TRBD2 (6 bases each). The V gene lost 7 bases and the J gene lost 3 bases, with 17 bases spanning the gap. The CDR3 totals 14 residues. CDR1 is SGHRS, CDR2 YFSETQ, per germline.

The chain joins TRBV4-3 to TRBJ1-2; the D gene is possibly TRBD1 (6 bases). Germline lookup yields CDR1 LGHNA and CDR2 YSLEER. V gave up 0 bases and J gave up 4 bases, with 12 bases separating them. The CDR3 runs to 15 residues. This chain's CDR3 is CASSQEWQGPYGYTF. Here the CDR3 DNA reads TGCGCCAGCAGCCAAGAATGGCAGGGGCCCTATGGCTACACCTTC.

In this sample, this clonotype turned up a few times. CDR3 amino acids: CATSETGQGTQPQHF. The CDR3 DNA follows: TGTGCCACCAGTGAAACGGGACAGGGGACTCAGCCCCAGCATTTT. The chain recombines TRBV24-1 with TRBJ1-5; 10 bases agree with TRBD1. CDR3 length: 15 residues. The trim removed 4 bases at V and 6 bases at J, leaving 5 bases unmatched. Germline assignment: CDR1 KGHDR and CDR2 SFDVKD.

The table lists this clonotype with a few counts. The chain is built from TRBV19 and TRBJ1-5; a possible D gene is TRBD1 (5 bases). In germline, CDR1 is LNHDA, CDR2 SQIVND (reference sequence). Trimming cost V 9 bases and J 0 bases, with 9 bases left between them. The CDR3 spans 13 residues. The CDR3 spells CASRQISNQPQHF. CDR3 coding DNA: TGTGCCAGCCGACAGATTAGCAATCAGCCCCAGCATTTT.

The V and J genes are TRBV24-1 and TRBJ2-1, with 8 positions matching TRBD1. The germline CDR1 and CDR2 sequences are KGHDR and SFDVKD. The J segment lost 9 bases and the V segment lost 5 bases, leaving 8 bases of the junction unmatched. The CDR3 is made up of 14 amino acids. CDR3 sequence reads: CATSVTGGRGEQFF. The DNA of the CDR3 is TGTGCCACCAGTGTAACAGGGGGTAGGGGTGAGCAGTTCTTC.

The V gene is TRBV3-1, the J gene TRBJ1-3; TRBD1 might be the D (6 bases). Germline CDR1 is LGHDT and CDR2 is YNNKEL (reference sequence). The CDR3 covers 16 residues. Between the trimmed V and J ends, which lost 6 bases and 0 bases, there was a span of 15 bases. CDR3 bases: TGTGCCAGCAGGCAACAGGGCACTAACTCTGGAAACACCATATATTTT. This gives the protein CASRQQGTNSGNTIYF.

This clonotype was picked up a small number of times. J is TRBJ2-1 and V is TRBV7-2; D is possibly TRBD2 (6 bases). This CDR3 contains 14 residues. With 5 bases removed from V and 3 bases from J, the gap between germline ends came to 11 bases. CDR1 SGHTA and CDR2 FQGNSA come from the germline V gene. The CDR3 bases are TGTGCCAGCAGCCGGATGGGGGGCTACAATGAGCAGTTCTTC. Translating gives CASSRMGGYNEQFF.

CDR3 DNA sequence: TGTGCCAGCAGCCAGAATGACAGGGAACCCGAAAAACTGTTTTTT. Its protein is CASSQNDREPEKLFF. The chain has TRBV7-8 and TRBJ1-4; 7 positions agree with TRBD1. Germline V lookup: CDR1 SGHVS, CDR2 FQNEAQ. There are 15 residues in the CDR3. Trimming removed 5 bases from V and 8 bases from J; junction bases left unmatched: 11.

The rearrangement joins TRBV6-1 to TRBJ2-7; 7 bases agree with TRBD1. The germline V gene has CDR1 MNHNS and CDR2 SASEGT. This CDR3 region has 14 residues. With V trimmed by 8 bases and J by 1 base, 8 bases remained unmatched. The CDR3 sequence is CASRRDRDSYEQYF. CDR3 DNA: TGTGCCAGCCGCCGGGACAGAGATTCCTACGAGCAGTACTTC.

The V and J genes are TRBV6-4 and TRBJ2-2, with D uncertain. Germline values: CDR1 MRHNA, CDR2 SNTAGT. V was pared by 3 bases and J by 1 base, with 6 bases between. The CDR3 is 14 amino acids. The CDR3 is CASSDGLNTGELFF. The CDR3 DNA is TGTGCCAGCAGTGATGGTCTGAACACCGGGGAGCTGTTTTTT.

As concerns this clonotype: Germline is not matched at one junction end, which may reflect a read error. V is TRBV9 and J is TRBJ2-4; weak D call: TRBD2 (5 bases). This CDR3 has 15 residues. Per the germline V gene, CDR1 is SGDLS and CDR2 is YYNGEE. Written as DNA, the CDR3 is TGTGCCAGCAGCGTAGCGGGCCTAGCCAAAAGCATTCAGTACTTC. Translated, it gives CASSVAGLAKSIQYF.

This clonotype was detected a few times. The J gene is TRBJ1-5, the V gene TRBV3-1; D is ambiguous. V lost 0 bases and J lost 0, with 9 bases in between. The length of the CDR3 is 16 residues. Germline CDR1 LGHDT, CDR2 YNNKEL (reference sequence). For the CDR3, the DNA is TGTGCCAGCAGCCAAGATGTGAGGTTTAGCAATCAGCCCCAGCATTTT. Encoded protein: CASSQDVRFSNQPQHF.